This TCR beta chain was observed in a study of T-cell reconstitution after alpha-beta-depleted transplantation in children. Unique molecular identifiers featured in how the TCRbeta library was prepared. One entry per CDR3 protein, called by TCRdb with MiXCR from the PCR reads. Of approximately 400,000 distinct CDR3 sequences detected, approximately 10% appear once; the ten largest clones hold nearly 5.5%. This CDR3 comprises 12 residues. Germline V CDR1 and CDR2: SGHDN, FVKESK. V lost 4 bases and J lost 3, with 6 bases in between. Specimen: PBMCs from the stem cell graft donor, collected from the stem cell graft. This receptor was taken from a human donor who donated a stem cell graft to a child with acute myeloid leukemia. V gene TRBV14 combines with J gene TRBJ1-2; D is ambiguous. As DNA, the CDR3 is TGTGCCAGCAGCCGGAGTGACTATGGCTACACCTTC. As protein: CASSRSDYGYTF.